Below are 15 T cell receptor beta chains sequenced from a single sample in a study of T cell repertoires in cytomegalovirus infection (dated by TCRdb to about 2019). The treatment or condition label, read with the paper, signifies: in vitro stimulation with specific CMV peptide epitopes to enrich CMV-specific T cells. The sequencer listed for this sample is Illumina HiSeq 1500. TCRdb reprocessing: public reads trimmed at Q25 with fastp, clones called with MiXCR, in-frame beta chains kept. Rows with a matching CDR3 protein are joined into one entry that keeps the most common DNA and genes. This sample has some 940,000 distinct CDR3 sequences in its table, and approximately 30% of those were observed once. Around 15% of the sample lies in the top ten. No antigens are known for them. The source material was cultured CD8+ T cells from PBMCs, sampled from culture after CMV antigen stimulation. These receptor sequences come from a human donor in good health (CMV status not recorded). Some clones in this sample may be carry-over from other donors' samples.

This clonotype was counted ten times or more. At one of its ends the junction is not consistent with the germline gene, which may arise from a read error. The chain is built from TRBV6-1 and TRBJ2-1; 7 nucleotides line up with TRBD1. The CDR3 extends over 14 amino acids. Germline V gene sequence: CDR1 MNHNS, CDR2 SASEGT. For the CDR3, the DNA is TGTGCCAGCAGGGAAGACAGGGCCTACAATGAGCAGTTCTTC. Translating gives CASREDRAYNEQFF.

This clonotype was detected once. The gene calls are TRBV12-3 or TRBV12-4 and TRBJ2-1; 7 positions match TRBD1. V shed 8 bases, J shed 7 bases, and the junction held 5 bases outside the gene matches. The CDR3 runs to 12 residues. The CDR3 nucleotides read TGTGCCAGCGAGACAGGGAGAAATGAGCAGTTCTTC. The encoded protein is CASETGRNEQFF.

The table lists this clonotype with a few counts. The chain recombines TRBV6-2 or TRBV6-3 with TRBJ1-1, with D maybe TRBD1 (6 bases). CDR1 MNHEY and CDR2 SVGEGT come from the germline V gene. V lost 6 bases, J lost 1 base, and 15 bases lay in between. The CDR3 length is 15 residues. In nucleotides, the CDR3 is TGTGCCAGCAGCCTGCTTGGACAGCCGAACACTGAAGCTTTCTTT. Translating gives CASSLLGQPNTEAFF.

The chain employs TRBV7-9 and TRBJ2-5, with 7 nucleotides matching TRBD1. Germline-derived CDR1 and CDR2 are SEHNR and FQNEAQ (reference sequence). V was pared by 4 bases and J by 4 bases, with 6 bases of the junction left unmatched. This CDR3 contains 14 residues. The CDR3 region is CASSWRQGLETQYF. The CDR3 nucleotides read TGTGCCAGCAGCTGGAGACAGGGATTAGAGACCCAGTACTTC.

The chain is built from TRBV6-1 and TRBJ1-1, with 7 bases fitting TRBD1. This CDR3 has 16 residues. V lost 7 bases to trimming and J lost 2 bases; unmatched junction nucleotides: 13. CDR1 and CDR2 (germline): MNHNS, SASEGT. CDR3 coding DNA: TGTGCCAGCACCCGTTGGACGGGACAGTTCAACACTGAAGCTTTCTTT. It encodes CASTRWTGQFNTEAFF.

The CDR3, as DNA: TGTGCCAGTAGAATTTTGGGGGCGAGCAATCAGCCCCAGCATTTT. Translated, it gives CASRILGASNQPQHF. The chain combines TRBV19 with TRBJ1-5, with a tentative D call TRBD1 (6 bases). The CDR3 runs to 15 residues. V shed 6 bases and J shed 1 base, with 13 bases lying between them. The germline V gene encodes CDR1 LNHDA and CDR2 SQIVND (reference sequence).

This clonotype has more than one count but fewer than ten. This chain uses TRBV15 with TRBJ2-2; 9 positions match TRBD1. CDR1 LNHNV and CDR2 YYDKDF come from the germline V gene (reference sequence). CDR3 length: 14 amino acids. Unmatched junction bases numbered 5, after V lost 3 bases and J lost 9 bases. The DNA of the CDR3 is TGTGCCACCAGCAGGACAGGGGGTGGCAGGGAGCTGTTTTTT. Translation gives CATSRTGGGRELFF.

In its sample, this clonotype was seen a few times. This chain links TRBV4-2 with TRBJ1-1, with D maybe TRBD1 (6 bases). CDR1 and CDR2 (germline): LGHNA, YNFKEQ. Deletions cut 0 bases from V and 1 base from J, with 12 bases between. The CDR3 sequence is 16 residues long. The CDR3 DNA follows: TGTGCCAGCAGCCAAGAGGCAGGGGTAAAGAACACTGAAGCTTTCTTT. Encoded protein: CASSQEAGVKNTEAFF.

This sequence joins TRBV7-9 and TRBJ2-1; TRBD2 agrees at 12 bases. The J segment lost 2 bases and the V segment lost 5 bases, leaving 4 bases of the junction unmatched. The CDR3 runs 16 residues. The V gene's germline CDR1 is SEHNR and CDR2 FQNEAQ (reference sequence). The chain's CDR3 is CASSPRTSGAYNEQFF. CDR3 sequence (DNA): TGTGCCAGCAGCCCGCGGACTAGCGGGGCCTACAATGAGCAGTTCTTC.

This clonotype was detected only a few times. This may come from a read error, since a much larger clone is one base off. The CDR3 bases are TGTGCCAGCAGCTCAAGACTAGCGGGGTCCTACAATGAGCAGTTCTTC. Encoded protein: CASSSRLAGSYNEQFF. This chain connects TRBV9 to TRBJ2-1; TRBD2 matches at 11 bases. The junction had 4 bases not matched to a gene; V was cut back by 4 bases and J by 1 base. From germline, CDR1 is SGDLS and CDR2 YYNGEE. This CDR3 contains 16 residues.

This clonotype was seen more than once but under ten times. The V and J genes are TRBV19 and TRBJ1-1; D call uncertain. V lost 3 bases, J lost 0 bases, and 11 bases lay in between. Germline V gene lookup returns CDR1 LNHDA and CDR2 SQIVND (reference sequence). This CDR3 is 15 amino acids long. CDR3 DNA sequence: TGTGCCAGTAGTATGGGTCCCCTCATGAACACTGAAGCTTTCTTT. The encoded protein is CASSMGPLMNTEAFF.

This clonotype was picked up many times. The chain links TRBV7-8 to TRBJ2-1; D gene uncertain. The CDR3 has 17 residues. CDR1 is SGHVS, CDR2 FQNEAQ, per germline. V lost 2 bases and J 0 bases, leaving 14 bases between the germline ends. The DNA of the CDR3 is TGTGCCAGCAGCTTACCAGGCCAGTGGAGCTCCTACAATGAGCAGTTCTTC. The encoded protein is CASSLPGQWSSYNEQFF.

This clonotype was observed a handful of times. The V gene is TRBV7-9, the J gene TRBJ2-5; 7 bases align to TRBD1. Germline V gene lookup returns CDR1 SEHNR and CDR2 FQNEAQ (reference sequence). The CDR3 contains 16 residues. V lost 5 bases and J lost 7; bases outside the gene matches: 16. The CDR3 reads CASSPPNPGQRLTQYF. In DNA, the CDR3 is TGTGCCAGCAGCCCCCCGAATCCGGGACAGCGTTTGACCCAGTACTTC.

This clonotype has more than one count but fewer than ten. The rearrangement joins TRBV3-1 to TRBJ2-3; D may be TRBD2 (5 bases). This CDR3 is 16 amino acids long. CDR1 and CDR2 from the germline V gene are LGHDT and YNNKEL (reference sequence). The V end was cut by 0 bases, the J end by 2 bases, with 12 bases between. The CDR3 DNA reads TGTGCCAGCAGCCAAGATCTCGGGAAAACCACAGATACGCAGTATTTT. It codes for CASSQDLGKTTDTQYF.

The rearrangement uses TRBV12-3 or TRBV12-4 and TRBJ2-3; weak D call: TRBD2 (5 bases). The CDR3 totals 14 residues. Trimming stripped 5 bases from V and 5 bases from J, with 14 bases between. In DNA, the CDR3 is TGTGCCAGCAGTGGGTCAGGACTCCTAGATACGCAGTATTTT. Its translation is CASSGSGLLDTQYF.